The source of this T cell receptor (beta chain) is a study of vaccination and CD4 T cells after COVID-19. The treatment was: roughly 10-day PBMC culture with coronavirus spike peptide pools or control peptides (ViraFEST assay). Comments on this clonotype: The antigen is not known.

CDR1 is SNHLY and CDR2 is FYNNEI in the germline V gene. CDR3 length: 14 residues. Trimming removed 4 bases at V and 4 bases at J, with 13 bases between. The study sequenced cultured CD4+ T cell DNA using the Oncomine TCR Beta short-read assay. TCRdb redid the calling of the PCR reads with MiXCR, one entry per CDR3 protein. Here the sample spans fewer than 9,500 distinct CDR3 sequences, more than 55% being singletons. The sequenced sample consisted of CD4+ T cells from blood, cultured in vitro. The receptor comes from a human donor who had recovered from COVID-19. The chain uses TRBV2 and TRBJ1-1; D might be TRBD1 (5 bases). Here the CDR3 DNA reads TGTGCCAGCAGTGCCTCCCGGGGGTCCACTGAAGCTTTCTTT. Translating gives CASSASRGSTEAFF. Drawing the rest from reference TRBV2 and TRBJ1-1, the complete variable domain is EPEVTQTPSHQVTQMGQEVILRCVPISNHLYFYWYRQILGQKVEFLVSFYNNEISEKSEIFDDQFSVERPDGSNFTLKIRSTKLEDSAMYFCASSASRGSTEAFFGQGTRLTVV.